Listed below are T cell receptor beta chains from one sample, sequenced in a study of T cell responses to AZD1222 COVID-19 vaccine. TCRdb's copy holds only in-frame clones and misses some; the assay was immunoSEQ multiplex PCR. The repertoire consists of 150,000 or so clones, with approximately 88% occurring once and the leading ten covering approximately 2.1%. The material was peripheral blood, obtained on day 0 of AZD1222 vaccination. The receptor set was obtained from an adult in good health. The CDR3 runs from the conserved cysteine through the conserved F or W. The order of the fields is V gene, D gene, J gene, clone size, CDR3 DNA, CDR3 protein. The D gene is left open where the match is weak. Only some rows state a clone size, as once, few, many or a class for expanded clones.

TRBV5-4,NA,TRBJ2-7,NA,TGTGCCAGCAGCTTTGGGGGCTACGAGCAGTACTTC,CASSFGGYEQYF
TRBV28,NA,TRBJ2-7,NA,TGTGCCAGCAACCCAGACTCTTCTTGGTCCTACGAGCAGTACTTC,CASNPDSSWSYEQYF
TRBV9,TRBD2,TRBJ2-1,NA,TGTGCCAGCAGCCCACGGACTAGCGGGAGCTCCTACAATGAGCAGTTCTTC,CASSPRTSGSSYNEQFF
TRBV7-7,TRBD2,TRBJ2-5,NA,TGTGCTAGCAGCTTAAACTCCAGGGCCGGGGGGGACCAGTACTTC,CASSLNSRAGGDQYF
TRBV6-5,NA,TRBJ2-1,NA,TGTGCCAGCAGTTACTGGCGGGATACTGAGCAGTTCTTC,CASSYWRDTEQFF
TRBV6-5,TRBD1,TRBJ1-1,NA,TGTGCCAGCAGTTCACTCCGGGACAGGGGCAGCTATGAAGCTTTCTTT,CASSSLRDRGSYEAFF
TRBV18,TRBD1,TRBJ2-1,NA,TGTGCCAGCTCACCTTTCGGGACAGGGGTGAGGAATGAGCAGTTCTTC,CASSPFGTGVRNEQFF
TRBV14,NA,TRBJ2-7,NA,TGTGCCAGCAGCCAAGTGAATGGGAGGCACTCCTACGAGCAGTACTTC,CASSQVNGRHSYEQYF
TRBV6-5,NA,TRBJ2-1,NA,TGTGCCAGCAGCCGCCGACTGGACTACAATGAGCAGTTCTTC,CASSRRLDYNEQFF
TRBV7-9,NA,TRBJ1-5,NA,TGTGCCAGCAGCTTAGATCAGGGTATGGGCAATCAGCCCCAGCATTTT,CASSLDQGMGNQPQHF
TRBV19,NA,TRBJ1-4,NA,TGTGCCAGTAGTCTAGGCCAAGGGGCTAATGAAAAACTGTTTTTT,CASSLGQGANEKLFF
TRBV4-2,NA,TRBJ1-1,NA,TGTGCCAGCAGCCAAGATTCCACTATTGAAGCTTTCTTT,CASSQDSTIEAFF
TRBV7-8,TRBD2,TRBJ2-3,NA,TGTGCCAGCAGCACAGGGACTAGCGTCGAGGGGACGCAGTATTTT,CASSTGTSVEGTQYF
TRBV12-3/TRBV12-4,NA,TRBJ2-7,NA,TGTGCCAGCAGCGCAGATTCCTACGAGCAGTACTTC,CASSADSYEQYF
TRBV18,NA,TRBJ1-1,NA,TGTGCCAGCTCACCGTTGCAGCTGAACACTGAAGCTTTCTTT,CASSPLQLNTEAFF
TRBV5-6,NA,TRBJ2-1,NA,TGTGCCAGCAGCTTGAACAATGAGCAGTTCTTC,CASSLNNEQFF
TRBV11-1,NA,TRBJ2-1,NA,TGTGCCAGCAGCTTAGAGGTAGGGGCTTACAATGAGCAGTTCTTC,CASSLEVGAYNEQFF
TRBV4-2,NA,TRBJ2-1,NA,TGTGCCAGCAGCCGAGTGACTAGTAGCTATGAGCAGTTCTTC,CASSRVTSSYEQFF
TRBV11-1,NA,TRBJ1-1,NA,TGTGCCAGCAGCCCGGGGGCATACTCAGCTTTCTTT,CASSPGAYSAFF
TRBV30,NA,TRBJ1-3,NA,TGTGCCTGGAGTGTAATGGGGCAGAGTGGAAACACCATATATTTT,CAWSVMGQSGNTIYF
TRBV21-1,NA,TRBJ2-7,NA,TGTGCCAGCAGCAATGGGGCCTACGAGCAGTACTTC,CASSNGAYEQYF
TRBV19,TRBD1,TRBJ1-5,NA,TGTGCCAGTAGAACGACAGGGGTTACAAGCAATCAGCCCCAGCATTTT,CASRTTGVTSNQPQHF
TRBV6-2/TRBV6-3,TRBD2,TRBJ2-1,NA,TGTGCCAGCAGTCGGCTAGCGGGCCGAAATGAGCAGTTCTTC,CASSRLAGRNEQFF
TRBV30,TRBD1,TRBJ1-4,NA,TGTGCCTGGAGTGTACGGTTTTTGCAGGGGGAGAAACTGTTTTTT,CAWSVRFLQGEKLFF
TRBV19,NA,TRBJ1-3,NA,TGTGCCAGTAGTATGCTACAGGAATACTCTGGAAACACCATATATTTT,CASSMLQEYSGNTIYF
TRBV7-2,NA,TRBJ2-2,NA,TGTGCCAGCAGCCCTCAGGGGGGCACCGGGGAGCTGTTTTTT,CASSPQGGTGELFF
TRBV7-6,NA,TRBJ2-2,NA,TGTGCCAGCAGCTCGTCGACCTCCTCGGACACCGGGGAGCTGTTTTTT,CASSSSTSSDTGELFF
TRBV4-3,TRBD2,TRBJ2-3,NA,TGCGCCAGCAGCCAAGAGAGCGGGAACACAGATACGCAGTATTTT,CASSQESGNTDTQYF
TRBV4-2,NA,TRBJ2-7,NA,TGTGCCAGCAGCCAAGATCTCGGGAGTACCTACGAGCAGTACTTC,CASSQDLGSTYEQYF
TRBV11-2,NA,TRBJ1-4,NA,TGTGCCAGCAGCCTAATCGGGCAGGGAGGTGGTGAAAAACTGTTTTTT,CASSLIGQGGGEKLFF
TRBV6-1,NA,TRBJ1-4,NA,TGTGCCAGCAGTGAACAGAGGGGGAAGAATGAAAAACTGTTTTTT,CASSEQRGKNEKLFF
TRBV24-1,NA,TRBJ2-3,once,TGTGCCACCAGTCGAGGGACTAGCACAGATACGCAGTATTTT,CATSRGTSTDTQYF
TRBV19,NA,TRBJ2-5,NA,TGTGCCAGTAGTATCGCCGGGACACCACAAGAGACCCAGTACTTC,CASSIAGTPQETQYF
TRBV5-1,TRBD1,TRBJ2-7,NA,TGCGCCAGCGGGGATGGTCAGGGGGTGAGGTACGAGCAGTACTTC,CASGDGQGVRYEQYF
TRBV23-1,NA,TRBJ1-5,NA,TGCGCCAGCAGTCCCTCCGGACGTCGGAGCAATCAGCCCCAGCATTTT,CASSPSGRRSNQPQHF
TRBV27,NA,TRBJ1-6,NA,TGTGCCAGCAGTTTGGGTGGACCTTATAATTCACCCCTCCACTTT,CASSLGGPYNSPLHF
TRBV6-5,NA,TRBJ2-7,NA,TGTGCCAGCAGTCCAGGGGCCCCGGTGGGGGAGCAGTACTTC,CASSPGAPVGEQYF
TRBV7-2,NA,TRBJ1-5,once,TGTGCCAGCAGCTTCATTGGGGGCGATCAGCCCCAGCATTTT,CASSFIGGDQPQHF
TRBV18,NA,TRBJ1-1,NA,TGTGCCAGCTCACCACGGAGCTTAATGAACACTGAAGCTTTCTTT,CASSPRSLMNTEAFF
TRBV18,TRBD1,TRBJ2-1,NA,TGTGCCAGCTCACCTCCCGGGACAGGGGGTTTCGATGAGCAGTTCTTC,CASSPPGTGGFDEQFF
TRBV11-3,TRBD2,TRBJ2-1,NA,TGTGCCAGCAGCCTCCGACTAGCGGACCCCAATGAGCAGTTCTTC,CASSLRLADPNEQFF
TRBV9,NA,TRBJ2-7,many,TGTGCCAGCAGCGCTCCTACAGTATCCATTTACTACGAGCAGTACTTC,CASSAPTVSIYYEQYF
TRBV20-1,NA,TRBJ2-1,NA,TGCAGTGCTAGTTCCGGCCGGCGGGCCGACAATGAGCAGTTCTTC,CSASSGRRADNEQFF
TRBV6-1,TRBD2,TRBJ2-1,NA,TGTGCCAGCAGTGGAGAGGGACTAGCGGGACCTTACAATGAGCAGTTCTTC,CASSGEGLAGPYNEQFF
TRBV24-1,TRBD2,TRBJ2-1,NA,TGTGCCACCACCCATGAGGCGGGAGGAGAGCAGTTCTTC,CATTHEAGGEQFF
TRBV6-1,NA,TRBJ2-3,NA,TGTGCCAGCAGTGAAGCGCTCATTACGCAGTATTTT,CASSEALITQYF
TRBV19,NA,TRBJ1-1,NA,TGTGCCAGTAGGAGACAAGCTGAAGCTTTCTTT,CASRRQAEAFF
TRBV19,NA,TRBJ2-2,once,TGTGCCAGTGTCCGGGACACCTTGGCCGGGGAGCTGTTTTTT,CASVRDTLAGELFF
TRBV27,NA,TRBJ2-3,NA,TGTGCCAGCAGTATCCCGACTAGGAACACGCAGTATTTT,CASSIPTRNTQYF
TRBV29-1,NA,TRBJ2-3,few,TGCAGCGTTGCCCACAGTGGTACGCAGTATTTT,CSVAHSGTQYF